The entry that follows covers one T cell receptor (beta chain) sequence. The assay was immunoSEQ multiplex PCR, and TCRdb's table has in-frame clones only and misses some. The table records about 660,000 clones, 80% to 90% of them present only once. This sample is part of a study of shared T cell receptors in the human thymus. The CDR3 length is 16 residues. V was cut by 1 base and J by 6 bases, with 16 bases left in between. Germline V gene data show CDR1 as SGHAT and CDR2 as FQNNGV. Another study also made use of these data, one on human thymus T cells. According to that study: Among the donors, all were healthy Finnish infants having corrective surgery for congenital heart defects. Corrective heart surgery yielded resections, and these provided the thymus tissue. Thymic as well as blood repertoires seemed to favor certain V and J genes unevenly. Related research reported highly overlapping thymic repertoires among unrelated individuals.

The sequencing sample was made of thymocytes. The genes are TRBV11-2 and TRBJ2-1; D is possibly TRBD1 (6 bases). The TCR originated in a boy younger than two with a congenital heart defect. The DNA for the CDR3 is TGTGCCAGCAGCTTAGTTCAGGGGTCTCTAACCAATGAGCAGTTCTTC. Encoded protein: CASSLVQGSLTNEQFF.